Each of the 9 T cell receptor beta chains below was sequenced from the same sample in a study of T cell responses to AZD1222 COVID-19 vaccine. Only in-frame clones appear in the TCRdb table, and some are missing; sequencing was by immunoSEQ multiplex PCR. Of under 100,000 clones in the sample, approximately 83% were seen once. The sequencing here drew on peripheral blood, taken 28 days after the second AZD1222 dose. Every receptor here comes from an adult who received the AZD1222 COVID-19 vaccine.

The V and J genes are TRBV29-1 and TRBJ1-1; no clear D gene. V lost 1 base and J lost 1, with 13 bases in between. The CDR3 totals 15 residues. Germline V gene lookup returns CDR1 SQVTM and CDR2 ANQGSEA. CDR3: CSVEVGRARNTEAFF. The CDR3 DNA reads TGCAGCGTTGAAGTGGGGAGGGCGCGGAACACTGAAGCTTTCTTT.

The chain uses TRBV20-1 and TRBJ1-2, with a possible D match to TRBD1 (6 bases). CDR3 size: 13 residues. Between the trimmed V and J ends, which lost 3 bases and 8 bases, there was a span of 16 bases. CDR1 is DFQATT and CDR2 is SNEGSKA in the germline V gene (reference sequence). The chain's CDR3 is CSASLVGGVGYTF. The CDR3 DNA reads as TGCAGTGCTAGTCTCGTGGGGGGCGTAGGCTACACCTTC.

The rearrangement joins TRBV4-3 to TRBJ1-4; maybe TRBD1 (5 bases). The CDR3 loop spans 16 amino acids. CDR1 is LGHNA, CDR2 YSLEER, per germline. Trimming stripped 4 bases from V and 0 bases from J, with 12 bases between. CDR3 sequence reads: CASSRGEFSTNEKLFF. The DNA for the CDR3 is TGCGCCAGCAGCCGGGGGGAATTCTCAACTAATGAAAAACTGTTTTTT.

This sequence joins TRBV5-4 and TRBJ2-3; D tentatively fits TRBD1 or TRBD2 (5 bases each). V lost 4 bases and J lost 6, with 15 bases in between. This CDR3 comprises 14 residues. Germline V gene data show CDR1 as SGHNT and CDR2 as YYREEE (reference sequence). CDR3 residues: CASSDSRGSDTQYF. CDR3 nucleotide sequence: TGTGCCAGCAGCGACAGCCGGGGCTCCGATACGCAGTATTTT.

The CDR3 sequence is CASSYEVIREEKLFF. The CDR3 nucleotides are TGTGCCAGCAGTTACGAAGTCATAAGGGAGGAAAAACTGTTTTTT. The V gene is TRBV6-2 or TRBV6-3, the J gene TRBJ1-4; D call uncertain. The CDR3 is 15 amino acids. Trimming removed 2 bases from V and 8 bases from J, with 15 bases in between. The V gene's germline CDR1 is MNHEY and CDR2 SVGEGT.

This chain links TRBV19 with TRBJ1-2, with TRBD1 identical over 7 bases. J was trimmed by 7 bases and V by 7 bases; bases with no gene match: 12. CDR1 and CDR2 from the germline V gene are LNHDA and SQIVND (reference sequence). The CDR3 has 14 amino acids. The CDR3 sequence: CASTPTGLSTGYTF. CDR3 bases: TGTGCCAGTACCCCGACAGGGCTGAGTACTGGCTACACCTTC.

Details on this clone: The same CDR3 can be traced to other DNA sequences in this sample. The chain is built from TRBV6-2 or TRBV6-3 and TRBJ1-2, with TRBD1 as a possible D gene (5 bases). V was clipped by 5 bases and J by 3 bases, with 13 bases between them. Germline assignment: CDR1 MNHEY and CDR2 SVGEGT. The CDR3 covers 14 residues. The CDR3 DNA reads TGTGCCAGCAGTGGTCAGGGCCTTCACTATGGCTACACCTTC. Translated: CASSGQGLHYGYTF.

This sequence joins TRBV13 and TRBJ1-1; 7 nucleotides line up with TRBD1. Germline V gene lookup returns CDR1 PRHDT and CDR2 FYEKMQ (reference sequence). The CDR3 sequence is 12 residues long. Trimming at V came to 7 bases and at J to 3 bases, leaving 2 bases not matched to a gene. Written as DNA, the CDR3 is TGTGCCAGCACCCAGGGGGACACTGAAGCTTTCTTT. Its protein product is CASTQGDTEAFF. Full variable domain (rest looked up from reference TRBV13 and TRBJ1-1): AAGVIQSPRHLIKEKRETATLKCYPIPRHDTVYWYQQGPGQDPQFLISFYEKMQSDKGSIPDRFSAQQFSDYHSELNMSSLELGDSALYFCASTQGDTEAFFGQGTRLTVV.

Only a few counts were recorded for this clone. The gene calls are TRBV7-3 and TRBJ2-1; D is undetermined. The CDR3 is made up of 15 amino acids. Germline V gene lookup returns CDR1 SGHTA and CDR2 FQGTGA. V shed 2 bases and J shed 3 bases, with 11 bases lying between them. DNA of the CDR3: TGTGCCAGCAGCTTAGGGGTAGCCCACTACAATGAGCAGTTCTTC. Translating gives CASSLGVAHYNEQFF. Drawing the rest from reference TRBV7-3 and TRBJ2-1, the complete variable domain is GAGVSQTPSNKVTEKGKYVELRCDPISGHTALYWYRQSLGQGPEFLIYFQGTGAADDSGLPNDRFFAVRPEGSVSTLKIQRTERGDSAVYLCASSLGVAHYNEQFFGPGTRLTVL.